Following are 17 T cell receptor gamma chains from one sample sequenced in a study of gamma delta lymphoproliferative disorders and STAT genes. The receptor sequences were amplified from genomic DNA of peripheral blood mononuclear cells. TCRdb reapplied CATT to the multiplex PCR reads. The sample consists of more than 2,000 gamma-chain clones, almost 10% of them appearing once. Sequenced sample: blood. The receptor source for this set is a human donor with gamma-delta T-cell large granular lymphocyte leukemia.

This clone was found a few times. The chain links TRGV10 to TRGJ1 or TRGJ2. TCRdb is silent on the J gene; assignment here came from matching the DNA to germline. TRGV10 is assigned to the ORF class and has an uncertain function. V dropped 8 bases and J dropped 11; count of bases not matched to a gene: 7. The CDR3 contains 10 residues. CDR3 region: CAAWDLEKLF. In DNA form, the CDR3 reads TGTGCTGCGTGGGATCTTGAGAAACTCTTT.

J is TRGJ1 or TRGJ2 and V is TRGV3. TCRdb is silent on the J gene; assignment here came from matching the DNA to germline. This CDR3 has 16 residues. The V and J ends lost 0 bases and 3 bases, in that order; junction bases with no gene match: 11. Germline CDR1 is VTNTFY and CDR2 is YDVSTARD (reference sequence). The DNA for the CDR3 is TGTGCCACCTGGGACAGGCTCAGGGCTATTTATTATAAGAAACTCTTT. Its translation is CATWDRLRAIYYKKLF.

By sample share, this clone is medium-sized. The J gene is TRGJ1 or TRGJ2, the V gene TRGV8. TCRdb supplies no J gene; here it was assigned by aligning the nucleotide sequence to germline. The CDR3 is made up of 11 amino acids. V lost 3 bases, J lost 9 bases, and 5 bases stayed unmatched. Looked up from germline, CDR1 is VENAVY and CDR2 is YDSYNSRV. The CDR3 sequence is CATWDVSKKLF. In DNA, the CDR3 is TGTGCCACCTGGGATGTTTCTAAGAAACTCTTT.

This clone is medium-sized by share. No DNA is shown, since the ends of the CDR3 on it are uncertain; the CDR3 is the one TCRdb lists. V gene TRGV11 was called; the J gene was not. TRGV11 is flagged as an ORF with uncertain function. The CDR3 region is 20 residues in length, termini included. The CDR3 spells CTTVPAGLGTRMKEGYKKLF.

The rearrangement uses TRGV4 and TRGJ1 or TRGJ2. TCRdb gives no J gene; it was assigned here by matching the DNA to germline. CDR1 is EGSTGY, CDR2 YDSYTSSV, per germline. The J segment lost 3 bases and the V segment lost 3 bases, leaving 5 bases of the junction unmatched. The CDR3 runs 13 residues. The CDR3 bases are TGTGCCACCTGGGATCCTTCTTATTATAAGAAACTCTTT. It codes for CATWDPSYYKKLF.

For this clone: The TCRdb protein and the DNA translation do not line up at residue 8; the protein shown here was made by translating the DNA. The chain's CDR3 is CATWDGLDKKLF. The CDR3 bases are TGTGCCACCTGGGACGGGCTGGATAAGAAACTCTTT. The chain is built from TRGV2 and TRGJ1 or TRGJ2. Since TCRdb gives no J gene, matching the DNA to germline was used here to assign it. With V trimmed by 0 bases and J by 8 bases, 4 bases remained unmatched. CDR3 length: 12 amino acids. From germline, CDR1 is EGSNGY and CDR2 YDSYNSKV.

This clone has a handful of counts. The sample carries other DNA sequences with the same CDR3. V gene TRGV3 combines with J gene TRGJ1 or TRGJ2. In the absence of a J gene in TCRdb, the DNA was matched to germline to assign it here. J was trimmed by 5 bases and V by 0 bases; bases with no gene match: 4. CDR1 VTNTFY and CDR2 YDVSTARD come from the germline V gene (reference sequence). The CDR3 loop spans 13 amino acids. CDR3 loop: CATWDRPDYKKLF. The CDR3 coding sequence is TGTGCCACCTGGGACAGGCCAGATTATAAGAAACTCTTT.

Relative to its sample, this clone is medium-sized. The rearrangement links TRGV4 to TRGJ1 or TRGJ2. Here the J gene was assigned by germline matching of the DNA, as TCRdb has none. Germline CDR1 and CDR2: EGSTGY and YDSYTSSV. The CDR3 has 11 residues. V gave up 1 base and J gave up 9 bases; unmatched junction bases: 3. As DNA, the CDR3 is TGTGCCACCTGGGATGGCGTTAAGAAACTCTTT. As protein: CATWDGVKKLF.

This clone is medium-sized (0.01 to 0.1%). The V gene is TRGV2, the J gene TRGJ1 or TRGJ2. Because TCRdb records no J gene, it was assigned here through a match of the DNA to germline. Germline-derived CDR1 and CDR2 are EGSNGY and YDSYNSKV. V shed 0 bases and J 1 base; nucleotides not matched to a gene: 6. There are 15 residues in the CDR3. The CDR3 spells CATWDGAVNYYKKLF. CDR3 nucleotide sequence: TGTGCCACCTGGGACGGGGCCGTAAATTATTATAAGAAACTCTTT.

V gene TRGV8 combines with J gene TRGJP1. TCRdb does not report a J gene; here it was assigned by matching the DNA to germline references. Per germline, CDR1 VENAVY and CDR2 YDSYNSRV. V trimming: 1 base; J trimming: 0 bases; junction bases outside the gene matches: 5. This CDR3 spans 16 amino acids. The CDR3 bases are TGTGCCACCTGGGATAGCCCTTATACCACTGGTTGGTTCAAGATATTT. Amino acid sequence: CATWDSPYTTGWFKIF.

In regard to this clone: The listed TCRdb protein conflicts with the DNA translation at residue 7, and the protein shown is translated directly from the DNA. The chain combines TRGV2 with TRGJP2. No J gene is reported in TCRdb; it was inferred here by comparing the DNA with germline. Per germline, CDR1 EGSNGY and CDR2 YDSYNSKV. V lost 0 bases and J lost 11; bases outside the gene matches: 6. The CDR3 has 13 residues. The CDR3 sequence is CATWDGQVWIKTF. Written as DNA, the CDR3 is TGTGCCACCTGGGACGGGCAGGTGTGGATCAAGACGTTT.

The DNA of the CDR3 is TGTGCCGTATACCTGAATTATTATAAGAAACTCTTT. Its protein product is CAVYLNYYKKLF. The rearrangement joins TRGV8 to TRGJ1 or TRGJ2. The J gene is not listed in TCRdb, so it was assigned here from a DNA match to germline. Losses at the gene ends were 12 bases for V and 0 bases for J; bases not matched to a gene: 8. The germline gives CDR1 VENAVY, CDR2 YDSYNSRV. The CDR3 totals 12 residues.

This rearrangement joins TRGV2 to TRGJ1 or TRGJ2. The J gene was missing in TCRdb and was found by matching the end of the DNA to germline. V gave up 9 bases and J gave up 0 bases; unmatched junction bases: 8. CDR1 and CDR2 from the germline V gene are EGSNGY and YDSYNSKV. CDR3 length equals 13 residues. CDR3 coding DNA: TGTGCCACCCCAATGACGAATTATTATAAGAAACTCTTT. Translating gives CATPMTNYYKKLF.

This clone turned up a few times. The CDR3 loop is CATWGKYKKLF. The CDR3 region has the DNA TGTGCCACCTGGGGAAAATATAAGAAACTCTTT. The J gene is TRGJ1 or TRGJ2, the V gene TRGV5. TCRdb gives no J gene; it was assigned here by matching the DNA to germline. With V trimmed by 5 bases and J by 7 bases, 5 bases remained unmatched. CDR1 is VINAFY, CDR2 YDVSNSKD, per germline. The CDR3 covers 11 residues.

This chain joins TRGV9 and TRGJ1 or TRGJ2. In the absence of a J gene in TCRdb, the DNA was matched to germline to assign it here. The V and J ends lost 2 bases and 3 bases, in that order; junction bases with no gene match: 7. Germline values: CDR1 GITISATS, CDR2 ISYDGTV (reference sequence). This CDR3 has 14 amino acids. In DNA, the CDR3 is TGTGCCTTGTGGGAGGCCGCACCTTATTATAAGAAACTCTTT. It encodes CALWEAAPYYKKLF.

This clone is termed medium-sized (0.01 to 0.1%). The V gene is TRGV3, the J gene TRGJ1 or TRGJ2. Germline matching of the DNA provided the J gene here, since TCRdb leaves it blank. This CDR3 comprises 14 residues. Germline values: CDR1 VTNTFY, CDR2 YDVSTARD (reference sequence). J lost 6 bases, V lost 0 bases, and 8 bases had no gene match. The CDR3 protein is CATWDRGLRYKKLF. CDR3 nucleotide sequence: TGTGCCACCTGGGACAGGGGGCTGCGTTATAAGAAACTCTTT.

By frequency in the sample, this clone is medium-sized. Other DNA sequences in the sample encode the same CDR3. The chain employs TRGV2 and TRGJP2. Matching the DNA to germline supplied the J gene, which TCRdb does not give. Germline-derived CDR1 and CDR2 are EGSNGY and YDSYNSKV. The CDR3 consists of 15 residues. V gave up 0 bases and J gave up 3 bases; unmatched junction bases: 4. This chain's CDR3 is CATWDGLGSDWIKTF. DNA of the CDR3: TGTGCCACCTGGGACGGGCTAGGTAGTGATTGGATCAAGACGTTT.